Below, one TCR beta chain is given with its context. Its target is not known. The data are from a study of molecular identifiers for immune sequencing clone quantification. The overall study: For replicates, RNA isolated from about 20,000 or 100,000 naive CD8 cells was divided into five portions, of which four were sequenced. General study points: Sizes of highly expanded clones could be underestimated through identical TCRs sharing a barcode. Over 99% of effector molecules, yet under 1% of naive-cell molecules, were held by clones above 20 RNA copies.

CDR1 and CDR2 from the germline V gene are MNHEY and SVGEGT. CDR3 length equals 12 residues. J gave up 6 bases and V 7 bases, and 5 bases lay outside the gene matches. TCRdb ran MiXCR on the PCR reads and lists one entry per CDR3 protein. This sample has some 320,000 distinct CDR3 sequences, with 20% to 25% found just once. Libraries of naive CD8 T cells were made from roughly 20,000 to 1,000,000 sorted cells. They used 10%, 30% or 50% RNA. J is TRBJ2-7 and V is TRBV6-2 or TRBV6-3; 8 bases align to TRBD2. Sequencing input: naive CD8+ T cells from blood, with Jurkat cell RNA spiked in. Specified subset: FACS-sorted CD8+CD4-CCR7+CD45RA+ naive T cells. The origin of this receptor is a human donor in good health. Some libraries in this study had Jurkat cell RNA spiked in. CDR3 bases: TGTGCCAGCACCCCGGGGGGGGGCGAGCAGTACTTC. Translating it yields CASTPGGGEQYF.